This T cell receptor (beta chain) was sequenced during a study of molecular identifiers for immune sequencing clone quantification. Library preparation followed earlier protocols using designated TCR primers. TCRdb re-called the PCR reads with MiXCR, one entry per CDR3 protein. The sample gives about 97,000 distinct CDR3 sequences, about a third of which show up once; about a tenth is in the top ten. CDR1 is SGDLS, CDR2 YYNGEE, per germline. The length of the CDR3 is 16 residues. With V trimmed by 4 bases and J by 2 bases, 8 bases remained unmatched. Only a few counts were recorded for this clonotype. Its antigen remains unidentified. Study-wide points: Sharing of a barcode by identical TCR molecules could cause highly expanded clone sizes to be underestimated. Clones exceeding 20 RNA copies carried over 99% of effector molecules but under 1% of naive-cell molecules.

Sequenced material: naive CD8+ T cells from blood, with Jurkat cell RNA spiked in. Subset here: FACS-sorted CD8+CD4-CCR7+CD45RA+ naive T cells. The genes are TRBV9 and TRBJ2-2; TRBD2 matches at 7 bases. This receptor was obtained from a human donor in good health. Some libraries in this study had Jurkat cell RNA spiked in. CDR3 amino acids: CASSPSREVNTGELFF. The CDR3 nucleotides read TGTGCCAGCAGCCCCAGCCGGGAGGTCAACACCGGGGAGCTGTTTTTT.